One and the same sample provided the 8 T cell receptor beta chains below, sequenced in a study of blood T cells in healthy people across ages (dated by TCRdb to the mid-2010s). Preparation of the library involved 5' RACE. Sequencer: Illumina HiSeq 2500. A second roughly 7 to 11 cycle PCR used a sample-barcoded 5' primer and a J-beta primer mix. TCRdb trimmed the raw reads at Q25, called clones with MiXCR and kept productive beta chains. Records with the same CDR3 protein are collapsed into one entry carrying the most frequent genes and DNA. This sample holds 1 million to 1.2 million distinct CDR3 sequences; more than 30% were observed only once. The ten largest clones represent around 14% of the sample. Material for sequencing was blood. These receptors originate from a man between 18 and 29 years old in good health.

This clonotype has ten or more counts. The chain employs TRBV12-3 or TRBV12-4 and TRBJ2-5; D is uncertain. The CDR3 contains 15 residues. V was shortened by 5 bases and J by 1 base, with 14 bases between the two germline ends. Written as DNA, the CDR3 is TGTGCCAGCAGTGGCCCCACTACTTCCCAAGAGACCCAGTACTTC. Protein sequence: CASSGPTTSQETQYF.

Turning to this clonotype: It may be a read error: a sequence one base away is much more abundant. V and J are TRBV12-3 or TRBV12-4 and TRBJ1-5; D is possibly TRBD1 (5 bases). CDR3 length: 13 amino acids. Trimming left V 6 bases short and J 1 base short, with 7 bases between. CDR3 coding DNA: TGTGCCAGCAGGACAGCGAGCAATCAGCCCCAGCATTTT. Its translation: CASRTASNQPQHF.

This chain connects TRBV4-2 to TRBJ1-5; the D is unclear. Trimming left V 4 bases short and J 6 bases short, with 13 bases between. Germline assignment: CDR1 LGHNA and CDR2 YNFKEQ. The CDR3 spans 14 residues. CDR3 DNA: TGTGCCAGCAGCCTAAAGGTAGGGATTCAGCCCCAGCATTTT. This encodes CASSLKVGIQPQHF.

V is TRBV6-2 or TRBV6-3 and J is TRBJ2-7, with TRBD1 identical over 9 bases. Germline V gene sequence: CDR1 MNHEY, CDR2 SVGEGT. The length of the CDR3 is 15 residues. V dropped 4 bases and J dropped 3; count of bases not matched to a gene: 7. CDR3 region: CASSLGTGRSYEQYF. The CDR3 nucleotides are TGTGCCAGCAGTTTAGGGACAGGGAGGAGCTACGAGCAGTACTTC.

The CDR3 protein is CASSLLSLRPNEQYF. The DNA for the CDR3 is TGTGCCAGCTCACTACTATCCTTGCGCCCCAATGAGCAGTACTTC. The chain carries TRBV18 and TRBJ2-1; D remains ambiguous. The DNA matches TRBJ2-7 better at its end, which makes the J call doubtful. The CDR3 runs 15 residues. The V gene's germline CDR1 is KGHSH and CDR2 LQKENI.

In its sample, this clonotype was seen a few times. The rearrangement joins TRBV3-1 to TRBJ2-2; D not resolved. The CDR3 is 15 amino acids. V was clipped by 0 bases and J by 8 bases, with 13 bases between them. Looked up from germline, CDR1 is LGHDT and CDR2 is YNNKEL (reference sequence). In nucleotides, the CDR3 is TGTGCCAGCAGCCAAGATCCTCCCTTCGCGGGGGAGCTGTTTTTT. It translates to CASSQDPPFAGELFF. Combining the CDR3 with reference TRBV3-1 and TRBJ2-2 gives the whole variable domain DTAVSQTPKYLVTQMGNDKSIKCEQNLGHDTMYWYKQDSKKFLKIMFSYNNKELIINETVPNRFSPKSPDKAHLNLHINSLELGDSAVYFCASSQDPPFAGELFFGEGSRLTVL.

This chain joins TRBV6-6 and TRBJ1-3, with TRBD1 as a possible D gene (5 bases). Germline V gene sequence: CDR1 MNHNY, CDR2 SVGAGI (reference sequence). The V end was cut by 7 bases, the J end by 0 bases, with 19 bases between. The length of the CDR3 is 17 residues. The CDR3 spells CASTPGRGWDSGNTIYF. The CDR3 region has the DNA TGTGCCAGCACCCCCGGGAGGGGTTGGGACTCTGGAAACACCATATATTTT.

Details on this clonotype: It may be a read error: a sequence one base away is much more abundant. This sequence joins TRBV4-2 and TRBJ2-1; TRBD2 might be the D (7 bases). CDR3 size: 16 residues. Germline CDR1 LGHNA, CDR2 YNFKEQ. The germline V and J ends were trimmed by 4 bases and 5 bases, with 18 bases remaining between them. The CDR3: CASSPPGRGANNEQFF. Here the CDR3 DNA reads TGTGCCAGCAGCCCACCGGGACGGGGGGCAAACAATGAGCAGTTCTTC.